Reported below is one TCR beta chain. Its target is unknown. All donors were healthy HIV-negative adults lacking recent acute infections or vaccinations. Donors were Caucasian adults residing in Nashville, Tennessee, USA. Approximately 95 million PBMCs went into genomic DNA for unsorted samples. The data derive from a study of shared clonotypes between healthy human individuals. Findings of the study overall: The study drew on few donors, limiting represented genetic and exposure-history diversity.

V lost 1 base to trimming and J lost 5 bases, with 11 bases between them. This CDR3 region has 14 residues. Germline CDR1 SGHAT, CDR2 FQNNGV. Generated by immunoSEQ multiplex PCR, the TCRdb table keeps only in-frame clones and is missing some. In the table there are about 500,000 clones, 60% to 80% of which are singletons. This receptor was taken from a woman in her thirties or forties in good health. Some clones in this sample may be carry-over from other donors' samples. The source material was PBMCs. The rearrangement uses TRBV11-2 and TRBJ2-5; D is undetermined. The CDR3 sequence: CASSLGVVEETQYF. In nucleotides, the CDR3 is TGTGCCAGCAGCTTAGGAGTTGTTGAGGAGACCCAGTACTTC.